This TCR beta chain derives from a study of blood T cell repertoires in COVID-19. The CDR3 contains 13 residues. The V and J ends lost 7 bases and 7 bases respectively, with 11 bases between them. Germline V gene data show CDR1 as MNHEY and CDR2 as SVGAGI. Profiled with immunoSEQ multiplex PCR; TCRdb holds only in-frame clones, not every one. The sample holds more than 450,000 clones, roughly 90% seen once. The chain employs TRBV6-5 and TRBJ1-6; possible D gene TRBD1, 6 bases. Sequencing was carried out using PBMCs or T cells enriched from blood (not recorded which). The TCR originated in a woman aged 18-29 years who had recovered from COVID-19. DNA of the CDR3: TGTGCCAGCATGAGGGGGAGAAATTCACCCCTCCACTTT. It specifies CASMRGRNSPLHF.